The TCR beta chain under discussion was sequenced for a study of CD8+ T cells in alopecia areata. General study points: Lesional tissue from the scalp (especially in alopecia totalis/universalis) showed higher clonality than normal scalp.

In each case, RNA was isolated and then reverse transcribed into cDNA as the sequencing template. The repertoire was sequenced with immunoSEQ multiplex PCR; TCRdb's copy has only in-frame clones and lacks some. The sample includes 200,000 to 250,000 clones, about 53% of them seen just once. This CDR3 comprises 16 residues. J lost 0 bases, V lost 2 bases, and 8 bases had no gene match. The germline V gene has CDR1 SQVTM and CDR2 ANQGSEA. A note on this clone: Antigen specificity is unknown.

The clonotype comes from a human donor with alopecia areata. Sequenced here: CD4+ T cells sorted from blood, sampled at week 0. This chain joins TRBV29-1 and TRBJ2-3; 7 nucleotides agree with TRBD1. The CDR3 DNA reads TGCAGCGTTGAAAGGACCGGGACAGCTAGCACAGATACGCAGTATTTT. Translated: CSVERTGTASTDTQYF.